The TCR beta chain under discussion was sequenced for a study of cytomegalovirus exposure and HLA in healthy donors. General study findings and limits: Most sequenced TCRs were rare (though some public TCRs occurred in many donors). In vitro experiments confirmed that three CMV-associated chains were specific for CMV antigens.

PCR involved 60 Vbeta and 13 Jbeta primers. Generated by immunoSEQ multiplex PCR, the TCRdb table keeps only in-frame clones and is missing some. The sample has around 94,000 clones; approximately 80% are singletons. Germline-derived CDR1 and CDR2 are MNHEY and SVGAGI. Trimming left V 6 bases short and J 4 bases short, with 12 bases between. This CDR3 has 13 amino acids. A remark on this clone: The antigen remains undetermined.

This clonotype originated in a woman in her forties in good health and CMV-seronegative. The rearrangement uses TRBV6-5 and TRBJ2-5; D is perhaps TRBD1 (6 bases). Material for sequencing was PBMCs. CDR3 in DNA: TGTGCCAGCAGACCCAGAGGGGGAGAGACCCAGTACTTC. Residues: CASRPRGGETQYF.